A selection of T cell receptor beta chains follows, all from one sample in a study of T cells in Graves' hyperthyroidism and ophthalmopathy. MiXCR, applied by TCRdb to the multiplex PCR reads, yields one record per CDR3 protein. Of 700,000 or so distinct CDR3 sequences in the sample, about a sixth were seen once. Sequenced material: blood. The origin of the receptors is a man younger than 30 with Graves' hyperthyroidism. Both conserved end residues are part of each CDR3. The order of the fields is clone size, D gene, J gene, V gene, CDR3 DNA, CDR3 protein. D genes are given only for firm matches. Rows give clone size only sometimes, using once, few, many, or a class for an expanded clone.

- | TRBD2 | TRBJ2-1 | TRBV6-1 | TGTGCCAGCAGTAAGAGGGAGGGACTACAAAATGAGCAGTTCTTC | CASSKREGLQNEQFF
- | - | TRBJ2-7 | TRBV2 | TGTGCCAGCATCGGGGATGAGCAGTACTTC | CASIGDEQYF
- | - | TRBJ1-2 | TRBV5-6 | TGTGCCAGCAGGATTGGGGTCTTGACGGCTGGCTACACCTTC | CASRIGVLTAGYTF
many | TRBD1 | TRBJ2-7 | TRBV28 | TGTGCCAGCAGTGGAACCGGGACAGGGGCTATGAACTACGAGCAGTACTTC | CASSGTGTGAMNYEQYF
- | - | TRBJ2-2 | TRBV9 | TGTGCCAGCAGCGTAGCTCATATGTGGGGAACCGGGGAGCTGTTTTTT | CASSVAHMWGTGELFF
- | - | TRBJ1-5 | TRBV24-1 | TGTGCCACCGCCGGGGTGTATCAGCCCCAGCATTTT | CATAGVYQPQHF
few | TRBD2 | TRBJ2-1 | TRBV5-1 | TGCGCCAGCTTTGCTGCTAGCGGGAACAATGAGCAGTTCTTC | CASFAASGNNEQFF
few | - | TRBJ1-2 | TRBV18 | TGTACCAGCTCACTACAGGGAGGTGGCTACACCTTC | CTSSLQGGGYTF
few | - | TRBJ1-5 | TRBV6-1 | TGTGCCAGCAATTCCCGGCAGGGAGGGGGCAATCAGCCCCAGCATTTT | CASNSRQGGGNQPQHF
few | TRBD2 | TRBJ2-2 | TRBV7-9 | TGTGCCAGCAGCTTATCTAGCGGGGTTAACACCGGGGAGCTGTTTTTT | CASSLSSGVNTGELFF
- | - | TRBJ1-2 | TRBV19 | TGTGCCAGTAGGTCACAGGAAGTCGGCTACACCTTC | CASRSQEVGYTF
- | TRBD1 | TRBJ2-7 | TRBV7-3 | TGTGCCAGCAGTGAGAGCCGCAGGGGGCCGGTCTACGAGCAGTACTTC | CASSESRRGPVYEQYF
- | - | TRBJ2-2 | TRBV27 | TGTGCCAGCAGTTTAAAGGTTTTCGGGGAGCTGTTTTTT | CASSLKVFGELFF
- | - | TRBJ2-7 | TRBV6-1 | TGTGCCAGCAGTCTGGGGGGGGCGGTGGCCCTCGAGCAGTACTTC | CASSLGGAVALEQYF
many | - | TRBJ1-1 | TRBV6-1 | TGTGCCGCTGCCCCTGGCAGGGATGGCACTGAAGCTTTCTTT | CAAAPGRDGTEAFF
few | - | TRBJ2-7 | TRBV14 | TGTGCCAGCAGCCAAGTGGGTCAGGGGCCCACCTACGAGCAGTACTTC | CASSQVGQGPTYEQYF
- | TRBD1 | TRBJ2-1 | TRBV6-6 | TGTGCCAGCAGTTACCAGGACAGGGTCAATGAGCAGTTCTTC | CASSYQDRVNEQFF
- | - | TRBJ2-5 | TRBV2 | TGTGCCAGCAGGACTCTAGCCTGGGGGGCAGAGACCCAGTACTTC | CASRTLAWGAETQYF
many | - | TRBJ2-7 | TRBV12-3/TRBV12-4 | TGTGCCAGCAGTTCCACTCGAAAGGCTGCCTACGAGCAGTACTTC | CASSSTRKAAYEQYF
- | - | TRBJ2-7 | TRBV19 | TGTGCCAGTAGCTTTTGGGACGAACCCTACGAGCAGTACTTC | CASSFWDEPYEQYF
few | TRBD2 | TRBJ2-7 | TRBV7-2 | TGTGCCAGCAGTTCAAGGACTAGCGGGAGAGTATACGAGCAGTACTTC | CASSSRTSGRVYEQYF
- | - | TRBJ2-7 | TRBV6-2/TRBV6-3 | TGTGCCAGCAGTTACTCGGGACGGGAGAGATCCTACGAGCAGTACTTC | CASSYSGRERSYEQYF
- | TRBD2 | TRBJ2-5 | TRBV7-9 | TGTGCCAGCAGCTTATACGGCCTAGCGGGAGCGGGAGAGACCCAGTACTTC | CASSLYGLAGAGETQYF
few | TRBD2 | TRBJ2-1 | TRBV18 | TGTGCCAGACCGACTAGCGGCCGTTACAATGAGCAGTTCTTC | CARPTSGRYNEQFF
- | - | TRBJ1-1 | TRBV14 | TGTGCCAGCAGCCAAGACCTGGGTGGTACCGAAGCTTTCTTT | CASSQDLGGTEAFF
many | TRBD1 | TRBJ2-7 | TRBV18 | TGTGCCAGCTCACCGGACAGGAGGAGCTACGAGCAGTACTTC | CASSPDRRSYEQYF
- | - | TRBJ2-7 | TRBV7-2 | TGTGCCAGCAGCCTCCGGGACACCTACGAGCAGTACTTC | CASSLRDTYEQYF
many | - | TRBJ1-1 | TRBV28 | TGTGCCAGCAGTCGGAAGGGGTGGACTGAAGCTTTCTTT | CASSRKGWTEAFF
- | - | TRBJ1-5 | TRBV12-3/TRBV12-4 | TGTGCCAGCGCCGAATGGGAGCATCAGCCCCAGCATTTT | CASAEWEHQPQHF
many | TRBD1 | TRBJ1-4 | TRBV12-3/TRBV12-4 | TGTGCCAGCACCCAATCGACAGGGGCGAGTGAAAAACTGTTTTTT | CASTQSTGASEKLFF
many | - | TRBJ2-7 | TRBV27 | TGTGCCAGCAGTTTAAAGCCTTCCTACGAGCAGTACTTC | CASSLKPSYEQYF
- | TRBD1 | TRBJ2-1 | TRBV7-2 | TGTGCCAGCAGCTTAGGGACAGGTGTGCAGTTCTTC | CASSLGTGVQFF
few | - | TRBJ2-1 | TRBV28 | TGTGCCAGCAGTTTCCCCCCGCGGAAAAATGAGCAGTTCTTC | CASSFPPRKNEQFF
many | TRBD2 | TRBJ2-7 | TRBV28 | TGTGCCACAGGGACTAGCGGGACCACCTACGAGCAGTACTTC | CATGTSGTTYEQYF
- | - | TRBJ1-1 | TRBV3-1 | TGTGCCAGCAGCCAAGAGGGGTTTGGTCGGGGTTTCGACACTGAAGCTTTCTTT | CASSQEGFGRGFDTEAFF
many | - | TRBJ2-5 | TRBV20-1 | TGCAGTGCTAACCGGGACACACAAGAGACCCAGTACTTC | CSANRDTQETQYF
- | TRBD2 | TRBJ2-7 | TRBV19 | TGTGCCAGTAGTATGGGGGAGGGACCCTACGAGCAGTACTTC | CASSMGEGPYEQYF
few | - | TRBJ2-5 | TRBV9 | TGTGCCAGCAGCGTAGAGGGAGTGGCGGAGACCCAGTACTTC | CASSVEGVAETQYF
- | - | TRBJ1-5 | TRBV20-1 | TGCAGTGCCCCGATCGAAGTCAATCAGCCCCAGCATTTT | CSAPIEVNQPQHF
many | TRBD2 | TRBJ2-5 | TRBV30 | TGTGCCTGGAGTGTCGGGATAGCGGGAGCTGGAGAGACCCAGTACTTC | CAWSVGIAGAGETQYF
- | - | TRBJ1-2 | TRBV29-1 | TGCAGCGTTGAGCTGGGGAACTATGGCTACACCTTC | CSVELGNYGYTF